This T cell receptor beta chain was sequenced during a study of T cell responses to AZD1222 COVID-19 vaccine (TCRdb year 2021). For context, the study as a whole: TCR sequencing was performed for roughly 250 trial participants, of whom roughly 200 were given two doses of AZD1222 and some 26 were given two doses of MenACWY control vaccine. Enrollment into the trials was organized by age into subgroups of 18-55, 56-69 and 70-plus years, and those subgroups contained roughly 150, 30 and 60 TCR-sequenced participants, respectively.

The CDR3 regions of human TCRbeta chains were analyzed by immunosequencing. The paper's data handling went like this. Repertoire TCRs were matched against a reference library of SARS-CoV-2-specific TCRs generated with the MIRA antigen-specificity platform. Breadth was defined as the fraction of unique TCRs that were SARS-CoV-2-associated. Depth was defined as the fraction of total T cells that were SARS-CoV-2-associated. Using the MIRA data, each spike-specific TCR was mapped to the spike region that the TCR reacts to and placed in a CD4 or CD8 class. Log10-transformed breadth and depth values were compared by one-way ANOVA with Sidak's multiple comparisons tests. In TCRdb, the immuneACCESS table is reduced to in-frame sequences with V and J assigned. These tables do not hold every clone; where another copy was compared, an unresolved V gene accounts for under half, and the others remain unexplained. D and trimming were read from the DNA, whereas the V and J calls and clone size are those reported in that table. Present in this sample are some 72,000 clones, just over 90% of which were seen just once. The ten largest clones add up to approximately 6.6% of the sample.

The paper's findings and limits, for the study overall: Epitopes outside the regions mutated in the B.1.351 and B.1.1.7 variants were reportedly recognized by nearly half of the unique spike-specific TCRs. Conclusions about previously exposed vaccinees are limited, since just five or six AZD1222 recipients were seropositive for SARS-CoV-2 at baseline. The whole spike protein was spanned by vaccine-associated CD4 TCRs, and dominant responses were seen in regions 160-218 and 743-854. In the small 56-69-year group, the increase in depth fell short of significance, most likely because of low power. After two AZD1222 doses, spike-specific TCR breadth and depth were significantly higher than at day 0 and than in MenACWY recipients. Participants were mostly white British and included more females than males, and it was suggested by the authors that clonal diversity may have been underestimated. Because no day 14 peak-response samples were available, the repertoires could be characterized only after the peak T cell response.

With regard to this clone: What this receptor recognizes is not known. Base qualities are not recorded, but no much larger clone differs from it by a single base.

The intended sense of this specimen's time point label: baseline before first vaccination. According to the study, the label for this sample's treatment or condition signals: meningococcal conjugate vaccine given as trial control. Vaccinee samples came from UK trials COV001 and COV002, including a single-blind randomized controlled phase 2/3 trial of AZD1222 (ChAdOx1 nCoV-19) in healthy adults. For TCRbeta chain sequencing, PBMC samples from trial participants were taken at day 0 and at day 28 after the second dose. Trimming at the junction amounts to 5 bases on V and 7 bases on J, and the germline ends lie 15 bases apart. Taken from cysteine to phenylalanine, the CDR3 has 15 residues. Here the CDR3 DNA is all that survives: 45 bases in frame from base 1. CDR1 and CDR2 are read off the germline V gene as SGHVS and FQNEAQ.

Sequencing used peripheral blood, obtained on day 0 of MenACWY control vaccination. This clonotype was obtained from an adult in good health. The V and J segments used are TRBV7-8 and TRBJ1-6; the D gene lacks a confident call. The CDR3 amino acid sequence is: CASSLNGRVNSPLHF. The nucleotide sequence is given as TGTGCCAGCAGCCTTAATGGTAGGGTAAATTCACCCCTCCACTTT.